This T cell receptor beta chain originates from a study of technical replicates of blood from several donors. The data were produced by immunoSEQ multiplex PCR, yet TCRdb's version contains in-frame clones alone and is incomplete. This sample yields more than 65,000 clones, of which 90% to 95% are seen a single time; less than 0.4% belongs to the top ten. V trimming: 3 bases; J trimming: 2 bases; junction bases outside the gene matches: 3. The germline V gene has CDR1 LGHNA and CDR2 YSLEER. The CDR3 runs to 16 residues. Only one count was recorded for this clone. V is TRBV4-3 and J is TRBJ2-1, with 11 bases lining up with TRBD2. The sample was T cells isolated from PBMCs. The clonotype comes from a human donor in good health. The CDR3 here is CASSHLAGGPYNEQFF. The CDR3 nucleotides read TGCGCCAGCAGCCATTTAGCGGGAGGGCCCTACAATGAGCAGTTCTTC.